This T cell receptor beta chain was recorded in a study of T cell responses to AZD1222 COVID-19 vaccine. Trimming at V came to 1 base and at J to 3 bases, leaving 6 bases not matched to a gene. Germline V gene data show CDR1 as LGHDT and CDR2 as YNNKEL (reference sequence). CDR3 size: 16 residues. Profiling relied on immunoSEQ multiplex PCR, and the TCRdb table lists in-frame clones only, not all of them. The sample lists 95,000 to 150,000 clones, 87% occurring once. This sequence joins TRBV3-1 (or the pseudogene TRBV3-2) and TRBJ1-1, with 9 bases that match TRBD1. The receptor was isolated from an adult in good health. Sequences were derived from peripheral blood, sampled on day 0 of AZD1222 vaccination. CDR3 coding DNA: TGTGCCAGCAGCCAAGGATTGACAGGGGGACACACTGAAGCTTTCTTT. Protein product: CASSQGLTGGHTEAFF.